This T cell receptor (beta chain) is from a study of T-cell reconstitution after alpha-beta-depleted transplantation in children. Whole-study results and caveats: Some patients' high day-60 TCRbeta diversity was attributed to recipient cells surviving conditioning.

It was with unique molecular identifiers that the TCRbeta library was prepared. A single record per CDR3 protein comes from TCRdb applying MiXCR to the PCR reads. The data show 300,000 or so distinct CDR3 sequences, roughly 21% seen once. In germline, CDR1 is SGDLS, CDR2 YYNGEE. There are 17 residues in the CDR3. Losses at the gene ends were 5 bases for V and 2 bases for J; bases not matched to a gene: 9. This clonotype was counted a few times. Its antigen is not known. The source was PBMCs, mostly from graft donor cells, collected 180 days after TCRalphabeta/CD19-depleted stem cell transplant. This clonotype originated in a male patient younger than 18 who had a stem cell transplant for acute lymphoblastic leukemia, so the T cells may come from the graft donor. The chain has TRBV9 and TRBJ2-3, with TRBD2 matching 12 bases. The CDR3 sequence: CASSARGTSGFTDTQYF. CDR3 in DNA: TGTGCCAGCAGTGCCCGGGGGACTAGCGGGTTCACAGATACGCAGTATTTT.